This T cell receptor beta chain was documented in a study of technical replicates of blood from several donors. This clone was counted between two and nine times. Measured with immunoSEQ multiplex PCR; TCRdb has only the in-frame clones, and not every one. The profile shows 60,000 to 95,000 clones, roughly 89% of them singletons. V lost 6 bases to trimming and J lost 2 bases, with 10 bases between them. CDR1 and CDR2 from the germline V gene are SEHNR and FQNEAQ (reference sequence). This CDR3 contains 13 residues. The rearrangement links TRBV7-9 to TRBJ1-1, with D perhaps TRBD1 (5 bases). The sample consisted of T cells isolated from PBMCs. The TCR was taken from a human donor in good health. Some clones in this sample may be carry-over from other donors' samples. CDR3 residues: CASRLQVNTEAFF. The CDR3 DNA sequence: TGTGCCAGCAGACTACAGGTTAACACTGAAGCTTTCTTT.